The 19 T cell receptor beta chains below come from one sample, sequenced in a study of blood T cell repertoires in COVID-19. Data came from immunoSEQ multiplex PCR; TCRdb stores just in-frame clones and leaves some out. The table shows fewer than 85,000 clones, with 74% occurring only once. Sequencing was performed on peripheral blood. The origin of the receptors is a human donor with acute or convalescent COVID-19. The donor label of this sample is uncertain.

The chain employs TRBV15 and TRBJ1-4; 7 bases map to TRBD1. The V gene's germline CDR1 is LNHNV and CDR2 YYDKDF (reference sequence). The CDR3 covers 15 residues. Losses at the gene ends were 0 bases for V and 8 bases for J; bases not matched to a gene: 6. CDR3 region: CATSRDGGTEEKLFF. The CDR3 DNA sequence: TGTGCCACCAGCAGAGATGGAGGGACAGAGGAAAAACTGTTTTTT.

This clone was detected a few times. The chain is built from TRBV5-1 and TRBJ2-7, with D perhaps TRBD1 (5 bases). V lost 1 base and J lost 3, with 14 bases in between. The V gene's germline CDR1 is SGHRS and CDR2 YFSETQ. This CDR3 is built from 15 residues. CDR3 in DNA: TGCGCCAGCAGCTTGCGGAACTCAGGGTTCTACGAGCAGTACTTC. Its protein product is CASSLRNSGFYEQYF.

The chain recombines TRBV6-6 with TRBJ1-1; 7 bases match TRBD1. There are 14 residues in the CDR3. The germline gives CDR1 MNHNY, CDR2 SVGAGI (reference sequence). With V trimmed by 5 bases and J by 1 base, 4 bases remained unmatched. For the CDR3, the DNA is TGTGCCAGCAGTCAGGGACAGTCGAACACTGAAGCTTTCTTT. Protein: CASSQGQSNTEAFF.

V gene TRBV5-4 combines with J gene TRBJ2-2; the D is unclear. CDR1 SGHNT and CDR2 YYREEE come from the germline V gene (reference sequence). Trimming removed 3 bases from V and 1 base from J, with 13 bases in between. This CDR3 is built from 16 residues. The DNA of the CDR3 is TGTGCCAGCAGCTGGAGAAGTGTGGGGAACACCGGGGAGCTGTTTTTT. Protein sequence: CASSWRSVGNTGELFF. The variable domain in full, completed from reference TRBV5-4 and TRBJ2-2, reads ETGVTQSPTHLIKTRGQQVTLRCSSQSGHNTVSWYQQALGQGPQFIFQYYREEENGRGNFPPRFSGLQFPNYSSELNVNALELDDSALYLCASSWRSVGNTGELFFGEGSRLTVL.

The table lists this clone with a few counts. The chain recombines TRBV28 with TRBJ1-2; TRBD1 is a possible D gene (5 bases). Trimming removed 11 bases at V and 4 bases at J, with 14 bases between. CDR1 is MDHEN and CDR2 is SYDVKM in the germline V gene. The CDR3 extends over 12 amino acids. CDR3 in amino acids: CAATAGSYGYTF. The CDR3 nucleotides are TGTGCCGCCACAGCAGGGTCCTATGGCTACACCTTC.

The chain is built from TRBV19 and TRBJ2-1; 14 positions match TRBD2. Trimming at V came to 6 bases and at J to 8 bases, leaving 6 bases not matched to a gene. Germline CDR1 reads LNHDA; CDR2 reads SQIVND (reference sequence). The CDR3 loop spans 15 amino acids. The CDR3 nucleotides are TGTGCCAGTAGGACTAGCGGGGGGGCCCTCCATGAGCAGTTCTTC. Encoded protein: CASRTSGGALHEQFF.

The chain is built from TRBV6-1 and TRBJ2-3; no definite D call. V lost 1 base and J 1 base, leaving 3 bases between the germline ends. The CDR3 covers 13 residues. Per the germline V gene, CDR1 is MNHNS and CDR2 is SASEGT. CDR3 DNA: TGTGCCAGCAGTGAAGGAGGCACAGATACGCAGTATTTT. This gives the protein CASSEGGTDTQYF.

V usage is TRBV28 and J usage is TRBJ2-7, with D perhaps TRBD2 (6 bases). The CDR3 spans 15 residues. Deletions cut 6 bases from V and 3 bases from J, with 18 bases between. In germline, CDR1 is MDHEN, CDR2 SYDVKM. The CDR3 region is CASRRPPSAYYEQYV. In nucleotides, the CDR3 is TGTGCCAGCAGGCGGCCCCCTAGCGCCTACTACGAGCAGTACGTC.

J is TRBJ1-1 and V is TRBV15, with 10 bases aligning to TRBD1. V trimming: 8 bases; J trimming: 5 bases; junction bases outside the gene matches: 8. The CDR3 is 14 amino acids. Germline values: CDR1 LNHNV, CDR2 YYDKDF (reference sequence). CDR3 residues: CATGWDRGRTEAFF. The CDR3 region has the DNA TGTGCCACCGGATGGGACAGGGGAAGGACTGAAGCTTTCTTT.

Only one count was recorded for this clone. The chain recombines TRBV18 with TRBJ2-7; TRBD2 might be the D (5 bases). V dropped 2 bases and J dropped 3 bases, with 11 bases sitting between them. From germline, CDR1 is KGHSH and CDR2 LQKENI. CDR3 size: 14 residues. For the CDR3, the DNA is TGTGCCAGCTCACCAGTAGCGCGAAGCTACGAGCAGTACTTC. Translated, it gives CASSPVARSYEQYF.

This chain uses TRBV13 with TRBJ2-5, with 9 bases identical to TRBD2. Germline V lookup: CDR1 PRHDT, CDR2 FYEKMQ (reference sequence). The CDR3 extends over 15 amino acids. The ends lost 2 bases at V and 5 bases at J; junction bases unmatched: 6. In DNA, the CDR3 is TGTGCCAGCAGCTTAAATGCGGGAGGGGGGGAGACCCAGTACTTC. Translating gives CASSLNAGGGETQYF.

This rearrangement joins TRBV10-3 to TRBJ2-1, with 10 bases matching TRBD1. The CDR3 has 16 amino acids. CDR1 is ENHRY, CDR2 SYGVKD, per germline. V lost 3 bases to trimming and J lost 4 bases; unmatched junction nucleotides: 6. CDR3 coding DNA: TGTGCCATCAGTGAAGGACAGGGGGGGATTTACAATGAGCAGTTCTTC. Translating it yields CAISEGQGGIYNEQFF.

The V gene is TRBV20-1, the J gene TRBJ2-3; 9 bases are shared with TRBD2. The CDR3 loop spans 15 amino acids. From germline, CDR1 is DFQATT and CDR2 SNEGSKA (reference sequence). The trim removed 3 bases at V and 1 base at J, leaving 5 bases unmatched. CDR3 coding DNA: TGCAGTGCTAGTTCCCTAGCGGGGCGCACAGATACGCAGTATTTT. Its protein product is CSASSLAGRTDTQYF.

V is TRBV5-1 and J is TRBJ2-5, with D possibly matching TRBD2 (6 bases). Germline CDR1 and CDR2: SGHRS and YFSETQ. The V end lost 4 bases, the J end lost 0 bases, and 7 bases lay between the germline ends. This CDR3 comprises 13 residues. As DNA, the CDR3 is TGCGCCAGCAGCCCGGGGGACCAAGAGACCCAGTACTTC. It specifies CASSPGDQETQYF.

The chain couples TRBV7-6 to TRBJ1-6; 8 nucleotides match TRBD1. Trimming cost V 5 bases and J 10 bases; bases outside gene matches: 10. CDR1 and CDR2 from the germline V gene are SGHVS and FNYEAQ. This CDR3 is built from 15 residues. CDR3 sequence (DNA): TGTGCCAGCAGCGCAATGACAGGGGAAGTCTCACCCCTCCACTTT. Protein: CASSAMTGEVSPLHF.

This clone was recorded once. The chain uses TRBV4-3 and TRBJ1-1; maybe TRBD1 (6 bases). The CDR3 runs 14 residues. Per the germline V gene, CDR1 is LGHNA and CDR2 is YSLEER. V lost 6 bases and J lost 6, with 17 bases in between. The CDR3 DNA reads as TGCGCCAGCAGGGAGGGGTGGGGGGGCCCTGAAGCTTTCTTT. The encoded protein is CASREGWGGPEAFF.

The chain couples TRBV30 to TRBJ2-5; 7 nucleotides line up with TRBD1. Trimming cost V 3 bases and J 2 bases; bases outside gene matches: 3. In germline, CDR1 is GTSNPN, CDR2 SVGIG (reference sequence). This CDR3 comprises 13 residues. CDR3 coding DNA: TGTGCCTGGAGGTGGGGACAGCAAGAGACCCAGTACTTC. Amino acids: CAWRWGQQETQYF.

V and J are TRBV6-2 or TRBV6-3 and TRBJ2-7, with 8 bases fitting TRBD2. Germline values: CDR1 MNHEY, CDR2 SVGEGT. With 1 base clipped from V and 5 bases from J, the junction kept 4 bases outside the gene matches. CDR3 length: 14 amino acids. The CDR3 nucleotides read TGTGCCAGCAGTTACTTAGCGGGAACCCACGAGCAGTACTTC. It translates to CASSYLAGTHEQYF.

The chain employs TRBV7-9 and TRBJ2-2; D might be TRBD1 (8 bases). This CDR3 region has 17 residues. Trimming took off 3 bases at V and 0 bases at J, with 14 bases between the two ends. Germline V gene sequence: CDR1 SEHNR, CDR2 FQNEAQ (reference sequence). This CDR3 reads CASSLGGTGANTGELFF. CDR3 nucleotide sequence: TGTGCCAGCAGCTTGGGGGGGACAGGAGCGAACACCGGGGAGCTGTTTTTT.